Detailed here is one TCR beta chain. No cognate antigen has been identified for it. No clone much larger than this one lies a single base away; base qualities are absent. Donors were healthy HIV-negative adults with no recently reported acute infections or vaccinations. Every donor was a Caucasian adult residing in Nashville, Tennessee, USA. CD4+ T cells were enriched by magnetic negative selection; naive cells were then positively selected on CD45RA, and the negative fraction formed the memory subset. After blood collection by leukapheresis, PBMCs were isolated using Ficoll-Histopaque density gradient centrifugation and then cryopreserved in the vapor phase of liquid nitrogen. Analytical flow cytometry was used to check the purity and quantity of each magnetically sorted T cell population. Genomic DNA was isolated from every sorted fraction and measured by UV absorbance on a Nanodrop 2000c. As encoded in the germline V gene, CDR1 is SGHRS while CDR2 is YFSETQ. The CDR3, from cysteine to phenylalanine, totals 13 residues. The retained sequence is limited to the CDR3, 39 bases, with the frame set at the first base. V lost 9 bases and J lost 1 base, and the count of bases not matched to a germline gene is 6.

The sample originates from a study of shared clonotypes between healthy human individuals (TCRdb year 2020). Looking at the study overall: The cohort comprised a couple of women and a few men aged 18 to 49 years. Leukapheresis yielded between about 0.85 and 10 billion PBMCs per donor. Libraries were prepared and TCR repertoires were sequenced by different laboratories using diverse techniques, in order to increase sequencing depth and limit assay-specific biases. For each donor, three plates each were used for CD4 naive and CD4 memory, two plates were used for CD8 naive, and one plate was used for CD8 memory. To estimate repertoire size and how much clonotypes are shared between individuals, the study performed deep sequencing of blood TCR repertoires from a few healthy adults.

What the work shows at the level of the full study, not this receptor alone: Based on pairwise subsampling, the degree of clonotype sharing among donors was expected to be affected by sequencing depth. Sampling was restricted to blood, and TCR repertoires in tissue are likely to differ from TCR repertoires in blood. Even with the large sequencing depth, rarefaction of the sorted-subset datasets indicated that sequencing was incomplete. Because the study included only a small number of donors, the genetic and exposure-history diversity represented was limited. Across four donors, 5% to 6% of naive CD4, roughly 3.5% of naive CD8, around 2.5% of memory CD4, and 0.4% of memory CD8 clonotypes were shared. Clonotypes shared by all four sorted-subset donors showed higher generation probabilities than non-shared clonotypes. Naive subsets generally had larger estimated clonotype richness than memory subsets.

Using the deep immunoSEQ assay, multiplex PCR amplified TCR CDR3 regions from genomic DNA. Extracted genomic DNA from each cell subset was distributed evenly across all wells of several immunoSEQ 96-well plates, and each plate was treated as a replicate. Each replicate PCR for sorted subsets received approximately 220 ng genomic DNA, equal to roughly 33,000 T cell genomes. Purified libraries were quantified with a Qubit 3.0 fluorometer, sized on a Bioanalyzer 2100, and re-quantified with the KAPA Library Quantification kit. Each immunoSEQ 96-well plate was sequenced on its own single-read 150-cycle Illumina NextSeq 550 flow cell. The paper's data handling went like this. The immunoSEQ output contained only junctional sequences without quality scores, so filtering could not match that applied to full-length reads. Sequences were annotated with PyIR, a Python wrapper for IgBLAST v1.9, and V/J genes and CDR3 were assigned using IMGT germline references. Reads with weak V/J assignments (E-value above 1e-6), missing CDR3, stop codons, out-of-frame junctions, or ambiguous translated residues were removed. V3J clonotypes were defined as sequences sharing the same inferred V gene, J gene, and CDR3 amino acid sequence. To compute the percentage overlap between repertoires, the number of shared unique clonotypes was divided by the size of the smaller repertoire. Three approaches were used to assess repertoire richness: RTK rarefaction, the Chao1 estimator, and Recon v2.1 estimates of unobserved clonotypes. Generation probabilities were computed with OLGA for all TCRbeta clonotypes obtained by the gDNA method from a handful of donors. As stored in TCRdb, this immuneACCESS dataset retains in-frame rearrangements with V and J assigned. A fraction of the clones does not appear; measured against another copy, unresolved V genes explain less than half of the discrepancy, and the remainder lacks a known reason. The V and J calls and clone size are taken from that table; D and trimming were inferred from the DNA. Across this sample there are about 1.5 million clones, with 98% seen only once. The biggest ten clones account for roughly 0.45% of the sample.

The sequenced material came from naive CD4+ T cells sorted from blood. This specimen's cell subset or site label, per the study, means: CD45RA+ positively selected. This receptor was taken from a man younger than 45 in good health. The chain joins TRBV5-1 to TRBJ2-5; 7 bases in the junction line up with TRBD2. The CDR3 corresponds to CATAGVGQETQYF. The DNA sequence follows: TGCGCCACCGCGGGGGTAGGCCAAGAGACCCAGTACTTC.